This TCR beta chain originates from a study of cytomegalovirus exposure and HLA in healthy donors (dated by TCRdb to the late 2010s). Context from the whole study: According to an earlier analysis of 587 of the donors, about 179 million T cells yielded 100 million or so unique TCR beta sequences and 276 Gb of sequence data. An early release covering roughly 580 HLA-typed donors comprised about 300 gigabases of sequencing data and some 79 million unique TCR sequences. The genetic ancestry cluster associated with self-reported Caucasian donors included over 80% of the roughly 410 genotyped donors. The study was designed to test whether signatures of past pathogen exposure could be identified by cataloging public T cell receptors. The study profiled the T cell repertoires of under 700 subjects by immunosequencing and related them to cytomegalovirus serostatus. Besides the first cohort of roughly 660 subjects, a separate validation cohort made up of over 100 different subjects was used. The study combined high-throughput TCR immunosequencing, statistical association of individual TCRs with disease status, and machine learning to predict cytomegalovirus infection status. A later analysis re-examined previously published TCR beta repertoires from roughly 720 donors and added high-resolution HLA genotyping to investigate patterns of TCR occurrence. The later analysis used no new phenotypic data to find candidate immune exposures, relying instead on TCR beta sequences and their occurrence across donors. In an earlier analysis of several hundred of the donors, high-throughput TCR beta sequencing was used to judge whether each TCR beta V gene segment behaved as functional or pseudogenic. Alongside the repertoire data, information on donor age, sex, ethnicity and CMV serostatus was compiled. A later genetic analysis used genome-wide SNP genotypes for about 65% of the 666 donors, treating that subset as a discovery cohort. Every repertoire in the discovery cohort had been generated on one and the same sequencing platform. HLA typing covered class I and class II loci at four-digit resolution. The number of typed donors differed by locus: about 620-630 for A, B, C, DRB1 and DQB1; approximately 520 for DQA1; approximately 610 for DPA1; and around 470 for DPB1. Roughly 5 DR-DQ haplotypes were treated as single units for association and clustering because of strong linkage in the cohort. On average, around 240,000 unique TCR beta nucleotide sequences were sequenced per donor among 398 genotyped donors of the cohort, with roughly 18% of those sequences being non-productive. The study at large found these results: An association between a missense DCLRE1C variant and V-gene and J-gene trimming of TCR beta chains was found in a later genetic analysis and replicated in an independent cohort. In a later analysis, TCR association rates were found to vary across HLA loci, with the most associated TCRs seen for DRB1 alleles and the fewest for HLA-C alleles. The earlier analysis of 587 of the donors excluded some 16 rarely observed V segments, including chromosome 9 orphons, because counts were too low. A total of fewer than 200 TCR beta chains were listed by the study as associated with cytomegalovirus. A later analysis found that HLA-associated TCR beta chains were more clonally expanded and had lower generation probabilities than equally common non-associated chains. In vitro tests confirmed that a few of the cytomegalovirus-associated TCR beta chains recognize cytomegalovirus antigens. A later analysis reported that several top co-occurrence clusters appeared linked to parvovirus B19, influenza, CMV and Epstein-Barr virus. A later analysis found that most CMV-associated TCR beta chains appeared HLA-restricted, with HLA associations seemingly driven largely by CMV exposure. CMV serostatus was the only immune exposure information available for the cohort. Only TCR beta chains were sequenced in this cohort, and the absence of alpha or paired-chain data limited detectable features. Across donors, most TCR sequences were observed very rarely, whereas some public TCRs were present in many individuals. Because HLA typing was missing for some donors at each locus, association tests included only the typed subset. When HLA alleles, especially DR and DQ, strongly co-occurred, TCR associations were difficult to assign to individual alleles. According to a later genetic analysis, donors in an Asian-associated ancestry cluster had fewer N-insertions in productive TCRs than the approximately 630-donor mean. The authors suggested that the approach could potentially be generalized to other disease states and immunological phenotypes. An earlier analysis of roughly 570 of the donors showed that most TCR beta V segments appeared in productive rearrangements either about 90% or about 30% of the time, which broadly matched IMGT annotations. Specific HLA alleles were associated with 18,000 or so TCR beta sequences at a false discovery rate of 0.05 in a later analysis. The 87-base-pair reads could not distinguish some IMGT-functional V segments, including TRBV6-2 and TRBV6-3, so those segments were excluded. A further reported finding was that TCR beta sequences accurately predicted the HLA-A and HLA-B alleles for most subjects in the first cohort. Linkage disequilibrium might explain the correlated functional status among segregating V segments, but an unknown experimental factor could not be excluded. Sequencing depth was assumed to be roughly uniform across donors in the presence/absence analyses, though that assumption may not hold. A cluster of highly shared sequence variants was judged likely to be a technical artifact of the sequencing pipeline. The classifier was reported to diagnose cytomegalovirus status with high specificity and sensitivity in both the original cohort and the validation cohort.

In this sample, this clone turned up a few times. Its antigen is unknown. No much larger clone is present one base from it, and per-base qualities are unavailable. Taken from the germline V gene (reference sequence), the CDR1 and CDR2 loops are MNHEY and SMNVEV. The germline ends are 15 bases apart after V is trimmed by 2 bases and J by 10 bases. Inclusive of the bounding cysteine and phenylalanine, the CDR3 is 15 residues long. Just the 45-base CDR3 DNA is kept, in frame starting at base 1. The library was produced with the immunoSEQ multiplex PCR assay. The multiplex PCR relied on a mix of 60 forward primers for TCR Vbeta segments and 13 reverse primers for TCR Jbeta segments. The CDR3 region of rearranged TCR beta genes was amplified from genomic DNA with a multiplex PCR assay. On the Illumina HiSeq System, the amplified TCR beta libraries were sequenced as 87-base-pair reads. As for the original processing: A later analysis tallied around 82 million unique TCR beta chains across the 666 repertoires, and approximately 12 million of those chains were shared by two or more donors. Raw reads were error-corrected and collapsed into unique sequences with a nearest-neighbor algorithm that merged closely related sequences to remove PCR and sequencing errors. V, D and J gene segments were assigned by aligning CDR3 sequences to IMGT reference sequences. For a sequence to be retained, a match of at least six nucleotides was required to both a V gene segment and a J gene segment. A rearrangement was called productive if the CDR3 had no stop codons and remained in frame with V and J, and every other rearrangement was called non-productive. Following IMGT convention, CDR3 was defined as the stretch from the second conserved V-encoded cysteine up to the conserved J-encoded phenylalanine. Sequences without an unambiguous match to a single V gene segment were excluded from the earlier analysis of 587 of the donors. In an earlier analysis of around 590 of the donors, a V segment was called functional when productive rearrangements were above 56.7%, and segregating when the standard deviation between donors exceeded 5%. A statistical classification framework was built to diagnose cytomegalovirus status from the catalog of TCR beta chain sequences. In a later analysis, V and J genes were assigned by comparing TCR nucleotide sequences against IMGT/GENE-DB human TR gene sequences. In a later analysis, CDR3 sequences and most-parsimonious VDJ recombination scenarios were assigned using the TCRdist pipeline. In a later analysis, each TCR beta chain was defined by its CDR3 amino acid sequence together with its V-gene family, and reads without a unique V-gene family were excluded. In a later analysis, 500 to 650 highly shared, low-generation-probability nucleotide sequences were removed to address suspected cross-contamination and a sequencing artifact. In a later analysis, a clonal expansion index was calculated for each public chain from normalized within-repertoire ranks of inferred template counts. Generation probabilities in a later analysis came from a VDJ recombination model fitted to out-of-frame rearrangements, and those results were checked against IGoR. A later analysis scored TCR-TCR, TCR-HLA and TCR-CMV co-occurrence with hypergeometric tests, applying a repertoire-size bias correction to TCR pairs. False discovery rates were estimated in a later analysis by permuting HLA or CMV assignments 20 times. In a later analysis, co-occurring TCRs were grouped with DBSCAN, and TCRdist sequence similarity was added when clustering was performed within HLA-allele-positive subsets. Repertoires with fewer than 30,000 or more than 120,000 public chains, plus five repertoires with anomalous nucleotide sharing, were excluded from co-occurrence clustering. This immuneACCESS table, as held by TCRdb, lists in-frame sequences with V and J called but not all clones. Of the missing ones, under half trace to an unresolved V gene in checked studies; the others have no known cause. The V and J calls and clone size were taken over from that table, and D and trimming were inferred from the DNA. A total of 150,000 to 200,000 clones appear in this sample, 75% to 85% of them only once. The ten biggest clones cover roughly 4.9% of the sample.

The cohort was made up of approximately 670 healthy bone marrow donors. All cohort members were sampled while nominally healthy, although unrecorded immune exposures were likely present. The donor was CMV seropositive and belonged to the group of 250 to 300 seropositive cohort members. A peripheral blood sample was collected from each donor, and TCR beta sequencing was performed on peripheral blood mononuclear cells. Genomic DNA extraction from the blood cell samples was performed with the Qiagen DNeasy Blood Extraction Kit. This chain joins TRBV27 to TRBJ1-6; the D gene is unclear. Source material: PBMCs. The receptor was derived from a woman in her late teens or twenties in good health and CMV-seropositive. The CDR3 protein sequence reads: CASSLTHEPNSPLHF. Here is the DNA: TGTGCCAGCAGTTTAACGCACGAGCCCAACTCACCCCTCCACTTT.